The entry below describes one T cell receptor beta chain. The sample belongs to a study of blood T cell repertoires in COVID-19. Turning to the study itself: Researchers got acute and convalescent COVID-19 samples from the United States, Italy and Spain. T cells, B-cell-depleted T cells, or PBMCs provided the cDNA or gDNA that served as material.

CDR3 length equals 13 residues. The junction had 2 bases not matched to a gene; V was cut back by 5 bases and J by 8 bases. Germline lookup yields CDR1 SGHTA and CDR2 FQGTGA. As handled by the study authors: Nucleated cell counts were estimated from reference gene primer amplification. The assay was immunoSEQ multiplex PCR, and TCRdb's table has in-frame clones only and misses some. V, J and clone size are taken as reported in that table, and D and trimming were inferred from the DNA itself. Found here are about 430,000 clones, approximately 90% of them singletons; the top ten hold 0.95% to 1%. Participants, roughly 18 to 90 years old, spanned under 30 US areas.

The clonotype originates from a woman aged 25 to 39 with acute COVID-19. This chain links TRBV7-3 with TRBJ1-4; 10 positions match TRBD1. The sequencing input was PBMCs or T cells enriched from blood (not recorded which). The CDR3 DNA reads as TGTGCCAGCAGCCAGGGACAGGGGGAAAAACTGTTTTTT. It encodes CASSQGQGEKLFF.